The source of this T cell receptor (beta chain) is a study of OX40 agonist ivuxolimab in advanced cancers. Sequenced by immunoSEQ multiplex PCR; TCRdb stores in-frame clones only, minus some. This sample carries 50,000 or so clones, about 82% of them seen once, and the ten largest clones take about 3%. Germline values: CDR1 MDHEN, CDR2 SYDVKM. The CDR3 is 16 amino acids. Trimming cost V 7 bases and J 6 bases, with 22 bases left between them. J is TRBJ2-1 and V is TRBV28; possible D gene TRBD2, 6 bases. The receptor was derived from an adult with an advanced solid tumor such as melanoma, head and neck, liver or kidney cancer. The source material was CD4+ or CD8+ T cells sorted from blood, sampled in a trial of the OX40 agonist ivuxolimab. The CDR3: CASTPRGFLMGNEQFF. The CDR3 nucleotides are TGTGCCAGCACCCCCCGGGGGTTTTTGATGGGCAATGAGCAGTTCTTC. Full variable domain (rest looked up from reference TRBV28 and TRBJ2-1): DVKVTQSSRYLVKRTGEKVFLECVQDMDHENMFWYRQDPGLGLRLIYFSYDVKMKEKGDIPEGYSVSREKKERFSLILESASTNQTSMYLCASTPRGFLMGNEQFFGPGTRLTVL.